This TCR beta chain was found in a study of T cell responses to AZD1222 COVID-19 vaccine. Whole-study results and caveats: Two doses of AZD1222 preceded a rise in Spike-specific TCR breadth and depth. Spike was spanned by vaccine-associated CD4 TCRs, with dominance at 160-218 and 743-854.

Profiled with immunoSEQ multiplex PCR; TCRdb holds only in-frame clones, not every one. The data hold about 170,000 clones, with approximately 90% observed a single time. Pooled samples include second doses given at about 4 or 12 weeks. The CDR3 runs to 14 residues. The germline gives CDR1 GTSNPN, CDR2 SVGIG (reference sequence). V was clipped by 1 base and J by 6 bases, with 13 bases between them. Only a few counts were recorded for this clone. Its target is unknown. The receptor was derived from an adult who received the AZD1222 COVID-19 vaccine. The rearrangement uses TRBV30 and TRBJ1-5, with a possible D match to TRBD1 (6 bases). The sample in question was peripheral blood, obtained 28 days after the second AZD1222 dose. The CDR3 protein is CAWSGKGGSQPQHF. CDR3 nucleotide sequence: TGTGCCTGGAGTGGAAAGGGGGGGAGTCAGCCCCAGCATTTT.